One sample yielded the 30 T cell receptor beta chains listed below, sequenced in a study of monozygotic twins with inflammatory bowel disease. TCRdb reprocessed the 5' RACE reads; each CDR3 protein has one entry and no DNA is given. Here the sample table reports about 350,000 distinct CDR3 sequences. The material sequenced was blood. These receptors came from a human donor with ulcerative colitis or Crohn's disease, or a healthy co-twin of an affected twin (not recorded which).

This rearrangement joins TRBV19 to TRBJ2-7; the TRBD1 assignment by TCRdb is unverifiable without DNA. Germline V gives CDR1 LNHDA, CDR2 SQIVND (reference sequence). The CDR3 loop spans 14 amino acids. The chain's CDR3 is CASSWSRGGYEQYF. Filled out from reference TRBV19 and TRBJ2-7, the complete variable domain reads DGGITQSPKYLFRKEGQNVTLSCEQNLNHDAMYWYRQDPGQGLRLIYYSQIVNDFQKGDIAEGYSVSREKKESFPLTVTSAQKNPTAFYLCASSWSRGGYEQYFGPGTRLTVT.

This chain uses TRBV9 with TRBJ2-7. In germline, CDR1 is SGDLS, CDR2 YYNGEE. The length of the CDR3 is 14 residues. CDR3: CASSVDFRAYEQYF.

The J gene is TRBJ2-5, the V gene TRBV20-1; TCRdb calls TRBD1, which cannot be checked without DNA. The length of the CDR3 is 14 residues. Germline V gives CDR1 DFQATT, CDR2 SNEGSKA (reference sequence). CDR3 residues: CSAKDRGRQETQYF.

This chain links TRBV29-1 with TRBJ2-7; the TCRdb call, TRBD1, lacks DNA for checking. The germline V gene encodes CDR1 SQVTM and CDR2 ANQGSEA. The CDR3 extends over 11 amino acids. The CDR3 sequence is CSAWDIYEQYF.

CDR3 in amino acids: CASSQLQTHPYEQYF. The V gene is TRBV16, the J gene TRBJ2-7. This CDR3 contains 15 residues. Germline loops: CDR1 KGHSY, CDR2 FQNENV. The full variable domain, in which reference TRBV16 and TRBJ2-7 provide the parts outside the CDR3, is GEEVAQTPKHLVRGEGQKAKLYCAPIKGHSYVFWYQQVLKNEFKFLISFQNENVFDETGMPKERFSAKCLPNSPCSLEIQATKLEDSAVYFCASSQLQTHPYEQYFGPGTRLTVT.

The chain uses TRBV11-3 and TRBJ2-5; TCRdb's D gene call, TRBD2, goes unchecked for lack of DNA. This CDR3 region has 16 residues. Germline lookup yields CDR1 SGHNT and CDR2 YENEEA. This CDR3 reads CASSLDSRSGQETQYF.

The chain couples TRBV3-1 to TRBJ2-7. The CDR3 contains 13 residues. CDR1 and CDR2 (germline): LGHDT, YNNKEL (reference sequence). CDR3: CASAPDLSYEQYF.

V and J are TRBV7-9 and TRBJ2-3; no DNA is available, so the TRBD2 call from TCRdb remains unchecked. Germline values: CDR1 SEHNR, CDR2 FQNEAQ (reference sequence). The CDR3 extends over 15 amino acids. CDR3 region: CASSLAGLNTDTQYF.

The chain combines TRBV9 with TRBJ1-3. The CDR3 is 14 residues long. CDR1 is SGDLS, CDR2 YYNGEE, per germline. The CDR3 sequence: CASSAAGVGNTIYF. Supplemented by reference TRBV9 and TRBJ1-3, the full variable domain reads DSGVTQTPKHLITATGQRVTLRCSPRSGDLSVYWYQQSLDQGLQFLIQYYNGEERAKGNILERFSAQQFPDLHSELNLSSLELGDSALYFCASSAAGVGNTIYFGEGSWLTVV.

The chain uses TRBV12-3 or TRBV12-4 and TRBJ2-1; lacking DNA, the TRBD2 call made by TCRdb goes unchecked. CDR3 size: 15 residues. CDR3 region: CASSFAGGPGNEQFF.

This sequence joins TRBV24-1 and TRBJ2-4; TCRdb lists TRBD1, though no DNA is available to test this call. The CDR3 contains 17 residues. Germline CDR1 is KGHDR and CDR2 is SFDVKD. The CDR3 spells CATSDGGQGRAKNIQYF.

The genes are TRBV12-3 or TRBV12-4 and TRBJ2-3; TCRdb's D call of TRBD1 is untestable without DNA. This CDR3 has 14 amino acids. The CDR3 spells CASSLPQGANTQYF.

The chain employs TRBV18 and TRBJ1-1; lacking DNA, the TRBD1 call made by TCRdb goes unchecked. The CDR3 has 14 residues. Germline V gives CDR1 KGHSH, CDR2 LQKENI. The CDR3 region is CASSQGQGATEAFF. Full variable domain (remainder filled in from reference TRBV18 and TRBJ1-1): NAGVMQNPRHLVRRRGQEARLRCSPMKGHSHVYWYRQLPEEGLKFMVYLQKENIIDESGMPKERFSAEFPKEGPSILRIQQVVRGDSAAYFCASSQGQGATEAFFGQGTRLTVV.

V gene TRBV20-1 combines with J gene TRBJ1-1; TCRdb names TRBD1, which stays unverified in the absence of DNA. The CDR3 runs to 13 residues. The germline V gene encodes CDR1 DFQATT and CDR2 SNEGSKA (reference sequence). CDR3 region: CSATHRGNTEAFF.

V and J are TRBV5-1 and TRBJ2-2; TCRdb's assignment of TRBD2 cannot be checked, as there is no DNA. This CDR3 has 16 amino acids. The germline V gene encodes CDR1 SGHRS and CDR2 YFSETQ. CDR3: CASSLSTSANTGELFF.

The chain recombines TRBV5-6 with TRBJ2-7; the TCRdb D gene call, TRBD1, has no DNA to confirm it. The CDR3 loop spans 15 amino acids. In germline, CDR1 is SGHDT, CDR2 YYEEEE. The CDR3 sequence: CASRGPGQQTYEQYF.

The chain couples TRBV5-6 to TRBJ2-5; with no DNA, the TCRdb D assignment of TRBD2 cannot be verified. This CDR3 spans 16 amino acids. Germline loops: CDR1 SGHDT, CDR2 YYEEEE. The CDR3 sequence is CASSHLAVSSQETQYF.

The chain links TRBV28 to TRBJ2-7. The CDR3 loop spans 16 amino acids. Germline V gives CDR1 MDHEN, CDR2 SYDVKM. The CDR3 here is CASSLWAAGSSYEQYF.

The chain combines TRBV19 with TRBJ2-7; TCRdb calls TRBD1, which cannot be checked without DNA. The CDR3 is made up of 13 amino acids. CDR1 LNHDA and CDR2 SQIVND come from the germline V gene (reference sequence). CDR3 amino acids: CASSSGSGYEQYF.

The chain carries TRBV7-8 and TRBJ1-5; as DNA is missing, the TRBD1 call by TCRdb cannot be tested. The CDR3 contains 16 residues. Germline V gene lookup returns CDR1 SGHVS and CDR2 FQNEAQ. CDR3 protein: CASSLASGSADQPQHF. Full variable domain (rest looked up from reference TRBV7-8 and TRBJ1-5): GAGVSQSPRYKVAKRGQDVALRCDPISGHVSLFWYQQALGQGPEFLTYFQNEAQLDKSGLPSDRFFAERPEGSVSTLKIQRTQQEDSAVYLCASSLASGSADQPQHFGDGTRLSIL.

The chain combines TRBV24-1 with TRBJ1-5; the D call from TCRdb, TRBD1, cannot be confirmed without DNA. Germline V lookup: CDR1 KGHDR, CDR2 SFDVKD. There are 14 residues in the CDR3. CDR3: CATSAGTGGQPQHF.

The rearrangement uses TRBV6-2 or TRBV6-3 and TRBJ2-7; TCRdb's D call, TRBD1, is unchecked because there is no DNA. This CDR3 region has 13 residues. Germline V gene data show CDR1 as MNHEY and CDR2 as SVGEGT. CDR3 residues: CASSYQGTYEQYF.

The V call is TRBV28, the J call TRBJ2-3. This CDR3 is 15 amino acids long. CDR1 and CDR2 from the germline V gene are MDHEN and SYDVKM. The CDR3 region is CASSFTDAWKDTQYF.

CDR3 protein: CASKDPEAGHTGELFF. V usage is TRBV6-1 and J usage is TRBJ2-2; without DNA, the TCRdb call of TRBD2 cannot be checked. From germline, CDR1 is MNHNS and CDR2 SASEGT. This CDR3 region has 16 residues.

The V call is TRBV11-2, the J call TRBJ2-7; TCRdb calls TRBD1, which cannot be checked without DNA. This CDR3 is built from 17 residues. Germline V gives CDR1 SGHAT, CDR2 FQNNGV. The CDR3 protein is CASSLRTLQGHSYEQYF.

The chain is built from TRBV7-3 and TRBJ2-2; TCRdb lists TRBD1, though no DNA is available to test this call. The CDR3 sequence is 14 residues long. The germline gives CDR1 SGHTA, CDR2 FQGTGA. CDR3 region: CASSVAQGAGELFF.

This rearrangement joins TRBV7-2 to TRBJ2-7. The CDR3 totals 12 residues. Looked up from germline, CDR1 is SGHTA and CDR2 is FQGNSA. The CDR3 spells CASSLTTYEQYF.

The CDR3 reads CASSTPRGFEQYF. The chain is built from TRBV6-5 and TRBJ2-7; TCRdb's D gene call, TRBD1, goes unchecked for lack of DNA. The CDR3 runs 13 residues. Germline CDR1 is MNHEY and CDR2 is SVGAGI.

This chain connects TRBV18 to TRBJ2-7; TCRdb proposes TRBD2, but this gene call is untestable without DNA. Germline V CDR1 and CDR2: KGHSH, LQKENI. The CDR3 extends over 14 amino acids. CDR3: CASSPEGGIHEQYF.

The rearrangement uses TRBV2 and TRBJ1-1; TCRdb picks TRBD1, but there is no DNA to check that call. This CDR3 region has 16 residues. Germline V gene sequence: CDR1 SNHLY, CDR2 FYNNEI. The CDR3 region is CASSDFLREMNTEAFF.